This T cell receptor (beta chain) was found in a study of CD8 T cells in ankylosing spondylitis. Findings and limits, study-wide: Typical of ankylosing spondylitis blood, it appeared, was a TCR beta motif of eight highly homologous variants. Certain motif variants had earlier appeared in reactive arthritis synovial fluid and blood.

The CDR3 is made up of 13 amino acids. The germline CDR1 and CDR2 sequences are SGHAT and FQNNGV. Trimming took off 3 bases at V and 6 bases at J, with 10 bases between the two ends. 5'-RACE, quantitative and with molecular barcodes, yielded the TCR beta libraries. TCRdb called the 5' RACE reads again in MiXCR, with one record for every CDR3 protein. This sample has fewer than 500,000 distinct CDR3 sequences, with roughly a quarter found just once. Regarding this clonotype: Its matching antigen is unknown.

J is TRBJ2-3 and V is TRBV11-2; D is unresolved. The sample was blood, either unsorted or a sorted T cell fraction (not recorded which). The clonotype was recovered from a male donor with ankylosing spondylitis. The CDR3 nucleotides are TGTGCCAGCAGCTTGGAGTTACGGGATACGCAGTATTTT. Translating gives CASSLELRDTQYF.